The clone carrying this T cell receptor (beta chain) has ten or more counts. Its antigen is not identified. The CDR3 is 19 residues long. J gave up 0 bases and V 4 bases, and 15 bases lay outside the gene matches. The germline CDR1 and CDR2 sequences are SGHAT and FQNNGV. MiXCR was run by TCRdb on the 5' RACE reads, yielding one entry per CDR3 protein. Of about 27,000 distinct CDR3 sequences in the sample, 20% to 25% were seen once. The data were obtained in a study of neurological immune-mediated disorders. Whole-study results and caveats: Subjects shared no identical expanded-clone CDR3 amino acid sequences, suggesting private TCR-beta repertoires in all groups.

Healthy controls were blood bank volunteers in Maryland, USA. The TCR comes from an older woman in good health. Sequenced input: PBMCs. The chain joins TRBV11-2 to TRBJ2-7, with 10 bases lining up with TRBD2. CDR3 sequence reads: CASSSFRLTSGPNSYEQYF. In nucleotides, the CDR3 is TGTGCCAGCAGCTCTTTTCGGCTGACTAGCGGGCCGAACTCCTACGAGCAGTACTTC.